Listed below are T cell receptor beta chains from one sample, sequenced in a study of T cell responses to AZD1222 COVID-19 vaccine. The protocol was immunoSEQ multiplex PCR, while the TCRdb copy is restricted to in-frame clones and leaves out a portion. Of approximately 120,000 clones listed, about 90% were seen once; the top ten hold about 4%. The input for sequencing was peripheral blood, taken on day 0 of MenACWY control vaccination. The receptors stem from an adult in good health. Both conserved end residues are part of each CDR3. Each record gives: D gene, V gene, CDR3 protein. A D gene is named only where the DNA matches it firmly.

.,TRBV11-3,CASSSRLTDTQYF
.,TRBV21-1,CASPSSGKSNSPLHF
.,TRBV30,CAWGRSGFGNQPQHF
.,TRBV7-6,CASSLRLSNTGELFF
TRBD1,TRBV30,CAWRGQLNQPQHF
TRBD1,TRBV28,CASSTSGQEDIGGYTF
.,TRBV24-1,CATSDGGGTEAFF
.,TRBV3-1/TRBV3-2,CASSQDVGGYTEAFF
.,TRBV2,CASSERGVGGRNEQYF
.,TRBV25-1,CASSGLTDTQYF
.,TRBV29-1,CSARAGLANEKLFF
.,TRBV20-1,CSASIGSGVNTGELFF
.,TRBV19,CASRRNYEQYF
.,TRBV14,CASSQLGYQETQYF